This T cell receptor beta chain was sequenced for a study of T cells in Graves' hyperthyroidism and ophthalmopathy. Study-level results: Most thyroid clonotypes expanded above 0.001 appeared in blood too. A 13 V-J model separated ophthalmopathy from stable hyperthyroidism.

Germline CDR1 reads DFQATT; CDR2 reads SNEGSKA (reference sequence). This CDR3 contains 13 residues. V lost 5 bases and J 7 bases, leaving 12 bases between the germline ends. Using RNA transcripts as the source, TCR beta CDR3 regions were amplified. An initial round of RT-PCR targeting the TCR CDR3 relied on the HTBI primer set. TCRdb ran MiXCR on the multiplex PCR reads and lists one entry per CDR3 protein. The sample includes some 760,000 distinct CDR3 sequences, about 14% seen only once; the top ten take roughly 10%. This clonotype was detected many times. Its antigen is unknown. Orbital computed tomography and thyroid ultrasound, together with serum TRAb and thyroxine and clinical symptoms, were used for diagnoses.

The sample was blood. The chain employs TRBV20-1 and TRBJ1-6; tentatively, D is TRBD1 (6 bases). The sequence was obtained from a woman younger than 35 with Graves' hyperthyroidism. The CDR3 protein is CSALRDTNSPLHF. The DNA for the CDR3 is TGCAGTGCTCTCCGGGACACAAATTCACCCCTCCACTTT.